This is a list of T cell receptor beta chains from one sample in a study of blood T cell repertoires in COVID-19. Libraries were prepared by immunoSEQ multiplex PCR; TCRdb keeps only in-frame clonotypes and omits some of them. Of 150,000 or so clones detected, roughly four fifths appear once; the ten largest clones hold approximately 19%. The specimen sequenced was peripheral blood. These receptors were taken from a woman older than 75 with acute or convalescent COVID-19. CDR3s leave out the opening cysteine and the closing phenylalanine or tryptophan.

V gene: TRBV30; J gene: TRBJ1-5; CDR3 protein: AWSSDRKRAFGNQPQH
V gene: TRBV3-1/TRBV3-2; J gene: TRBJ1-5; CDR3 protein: ASSLRTGYQPQH
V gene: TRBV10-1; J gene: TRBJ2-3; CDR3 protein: ASSAGTSGTDTQY
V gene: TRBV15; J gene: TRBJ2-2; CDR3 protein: ATSRDRANTGELF
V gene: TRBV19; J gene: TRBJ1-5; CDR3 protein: ASSFRQATSGQPQH
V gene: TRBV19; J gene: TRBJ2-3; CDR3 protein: ASSSSLAGTDTQY
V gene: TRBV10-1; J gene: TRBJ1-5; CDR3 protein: ASSESNLGQGSNQPQH
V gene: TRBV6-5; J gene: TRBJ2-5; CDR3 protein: ASRERGGFETQY
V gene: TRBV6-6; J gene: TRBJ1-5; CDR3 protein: ASSRQNQPQH
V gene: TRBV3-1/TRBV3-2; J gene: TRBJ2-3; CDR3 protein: ASSLGLAGGSVDTQY
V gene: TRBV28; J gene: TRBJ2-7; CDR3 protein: ASSSTGFYEQY
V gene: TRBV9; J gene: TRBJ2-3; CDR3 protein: ASSARYSGEGSADTQY
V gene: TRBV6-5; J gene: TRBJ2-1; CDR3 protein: ASISQGDPHTEQF
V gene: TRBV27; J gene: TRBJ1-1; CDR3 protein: ATRRGGFGDYITGTEAF
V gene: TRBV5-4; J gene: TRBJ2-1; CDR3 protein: ASSLEAADNEQF
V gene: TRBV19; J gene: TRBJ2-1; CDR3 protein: ASSSGGLYNEQF
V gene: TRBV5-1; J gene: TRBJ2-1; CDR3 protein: ASTHRGWRGDEQF
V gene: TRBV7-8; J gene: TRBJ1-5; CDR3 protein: ASSPVASDQPQH
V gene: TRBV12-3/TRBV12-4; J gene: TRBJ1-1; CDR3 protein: ASTTGVRTEAF
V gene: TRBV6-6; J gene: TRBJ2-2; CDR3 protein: ASGDEYRELF
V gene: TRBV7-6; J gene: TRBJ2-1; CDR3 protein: ASSLTGLAEEQF
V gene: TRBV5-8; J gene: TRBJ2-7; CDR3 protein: ASSKRLAVYREQY
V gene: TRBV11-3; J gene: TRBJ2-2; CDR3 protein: ASSPASWDSGGSGELF
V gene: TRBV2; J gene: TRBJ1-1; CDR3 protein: ASSGERYTEAF
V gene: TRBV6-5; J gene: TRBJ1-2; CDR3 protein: ASTKTANYGYT
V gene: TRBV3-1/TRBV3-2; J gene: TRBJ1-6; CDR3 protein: ASSRASNSPLH
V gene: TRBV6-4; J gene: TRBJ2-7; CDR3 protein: ASSVGPGRGYEQY
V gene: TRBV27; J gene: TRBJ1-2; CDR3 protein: ASSFAPGGYKKEANYGYT
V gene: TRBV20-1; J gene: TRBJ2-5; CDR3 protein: SARILETQY
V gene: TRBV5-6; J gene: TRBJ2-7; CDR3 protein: ASSLVSLSYEQY
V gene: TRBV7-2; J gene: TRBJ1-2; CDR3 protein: ASSLNGDRTSIYGYT
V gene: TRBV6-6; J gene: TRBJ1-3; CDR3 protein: ASSYGADSGNTIY
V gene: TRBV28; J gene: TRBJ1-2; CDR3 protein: ASSSNYGYT
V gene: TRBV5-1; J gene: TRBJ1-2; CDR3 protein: ASSLGPGQGLGGYT
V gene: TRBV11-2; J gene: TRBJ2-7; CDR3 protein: ASRNSGGNEQY
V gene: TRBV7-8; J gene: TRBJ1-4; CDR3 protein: ASSKRQGINEKLF
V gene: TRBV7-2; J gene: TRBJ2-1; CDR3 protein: ASSLRGVSSTPSYNEQF
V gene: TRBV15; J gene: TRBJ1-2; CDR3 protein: ATSLHRARGDYGYT
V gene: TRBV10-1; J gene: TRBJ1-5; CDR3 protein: ASSESAGGAQH